These 15 T cell receptor beta chains were sequenced from one sample in a study of blood T cell repertoires in COVID-19. Clones were read by immunoSEQ multiplex PCR, and TCRdb kept only the in-frame ones, dropping some. The sample has some 150,000 clones, 75% to 85% seen once. Sequenced input: peripheral blood. These receptor sequences come from a man in his sixties with acute or convalescent COVID-19.

The chain joins TRBV28 to TRBJ1-6; 10 nucleotides line up with TRBD1. The J segment lost 9 bases and the V segment lost 5 bases, leaving 4 bases of the junction unmatched. CDR1 is MDHEN and CDR2 is SYDVKM in the germline V gene. The CDR3 extends over 14 amino acids. CDR3 sequence: CASSTRTGGSPLHF. DNA of the CDR3: TGTGCCAGCAGTACCCGGACAGGGGGTTCACCCCTCCACTTT.

V and J are TRBV5-1 and TRBJ1-2; no firm D call. Per the germline V gene, CDR1 is SGHRS and CDR2 is YFSETQ. V was clipped by 3 bases and J by 8 bases, with 14 bases between them. The CDR3 is 13 amino acids. The CDR3 DNA reads TGCGCCAGCAGCTCTGAGGCCGCGGGGGGCTACACCTTC. It encodes CASSSEAAGGYTF.

This clone was picked up one time. This sequence joins TRBV3-1 (or the pseudogene TRBV3-2) and TRBJ1-5; 9 positions match TRBD1. The V and J ends lost 3 bases and 6 bases, in that order; junction bases with no gene match: 12. Looked up from germline, CDR1 is LGHDT and CDR2 is YNNKEL (reference sequence). The CDR3 runs 17 residues. The CDR3 sequence: CASSQPGDRAGGQPQHF. CDR3 in DNA: TGTGCCAGCAGCCAGCCCGGGGACAGGGCGGGGGGTCAGCCCCAGCATTTT.

This sequence joins TRBV4-2 and TRBJ1-5, with 8 bases aligning to TRBD1. Unmatched junction bases numbered 10, after V lost 0 bases and J lost 3 bases. CDR1 is LGHNA, CDR2 YNFKEQ, per germline. The CDR3 totals 18 residues. The CDR3 nucleotides read TGTGCCAGCAGCCAAGATCCGGTCTTGGGACAGGACAATCAGCCCCAGCATTTT. Translated: CASSQDPVLGQDNQPQHF.

The rearrangement joins TRBV9 to TRBJ2-7; weak D call: TRBD1 (6 bases). The CDR3 runs to 15 residues. Trimming pared 3 bases from V and 2 bases from J, leaving 15 bases between. CDR1 and CDR2 (germline): SGDLS, YYNGEE. The CDR3 region has the DNA TGTGCCAGCAGCGCATACGGGACACCGACCTACGAGCAGTACTTC. It yields the protein CASSAYGTPTYEQYF.

This clone was seen a handful of times. The rearrangement joins TRBV19 to TRBJ1-5; 12 nucleotides line up with TRBD1. The trim removed 4 bases at V and 6 bases at J, leaving 4 bases unmatched. The length of the CDR3 is 15 residues. CDR1 and CDR2 (germline): LNHDA, SQIVND (reference sequence). This CDR3 reads CASSTGQGAGQPQHF. Written as DNA, the CDR3 is TGTGCCAGTAGTACGGGACAGGGGGCGGGTCAGCCCCAGCATTTT. The full variable domain, completed using reference TRBV19 and TRBJ1-5, is DGGITQSPKYLFRKEGQNVTLSCEQNLNHDAMYWYRQDPGQGLRLIYYSQIVNDFQKGDIAEGYSVSREKKESFPLTVTSAQKNPTAFYLCASSTGQGAGQPQHFGDGTRLSIL.

The rearrangement joins TRBV7-8 to TRBJ1-6; weak D call: TRBD1 (6 bases). The length of the CDR3 is 16 residues. V was cut by 5 bases and J by 6 bases, with 17 bases left in between. Germline CDR1 is SGHVS and CDR2 is FQNEAQ. CDR3 sequence (DNA): TGTGCCAGCAGCCCTCCCAGCAGGGGCCCTAATTCACCCCTCCACTTT. It yields the protein CASSPPSRGPNSPLHF. The full variable domain, rest sourced from reference TRBV7-8 and TRBJ1-6, is GAGVSQSPRYKVAKRGQDVALRCDPISGHVSLFWYQQALGQGPEFLTYFQNEAQLDKSGLPSDRFFAERPEGSVSTLKIQRTQQEDSAVYLCASSPPSRGPNSPLHFGNGTRLTVT.

In DNA form, the CDR3 reads TGTGCCAGCAGTTACTCCGGCCCGAGGGATGGCTACACCTTC. Translation gives CASSYSGPRDGYTF. The chain uses TRBV6-6 and TRBJ1-2; unclear D gene. Per the germline V gene, CDR1 is MNHNY and CDR2 is SVGAGI (reference sequence). The V and J ends lost 0 bases and 6 bases respectively, with 11 bases between them. This CDR3 comprises 14 residues.

This clone was picked up one time. The rearrangement uses TRBV27 and TRBJ1-2, with D uncertain. The CDR3 loop spans 12 amino acids. The V and J ends lost 3 bases and 8 bases respectively, with 10 bases between them. Germline V lookup: CDR1 MNHEY, CDR2 SMNVEV (reference sequence). Here the CDR3 reads CASSFAGKGYTF. In DNA, the CDR3 is TGTGCCAGCAGTTTTGCCGGGAAAGGCTACACCTTC.

This chain links TRBV7-3 with TRBJ2-3; a weak D match, TRBD1 (8 bases). This CDR3 spans 18 amino acids. Trimming removed 5 bases from V and 4 bases from J, with 25 bases in between. Germline CDR1 reads SGHTA; CDR2 reads FQGTGA. The CDR3 coding sequence is TGTGCCAGCAGCCCAAAGGGAGGGGTCAGGGGGCGGTCAGATACGCAGTATTTT. It specifies CASSPKGGVRGRSDTQYF.

Of note for this clone: In the same sample, other DNA sequences code for this CDR3. J is TRBJ2-2 and V is TRBV30, with 8 bases identical to TRBD2. This CDR3 has 14 residues. Germline CDR1 GTSNPN, CDR2 SVGIG (reference sequence). V trimming: 5 bases; J trimming: 2 bases; junction bases outside the gene matches: 4. The CDR3 spells CAWRGGTNTGELFF. Here the CDR3 DNA reads TGTGCCTGGCGGGGGGGGACCAACACCGGGGAGCTGTTTTTT. Using reference TRBV30 and TRBJ2-2 for the parts outside the CDR3, the full variable domain is SQTIHQWPATLVQPVGSPLSLECTVEGTSNPNLYWYRQAAGRGLQLLFYSVGIGQISSEVPQNLSASRPQDRQFILSSKKLLLSDSGFYLCAWRGGTNTGELFFGEGSRLTVL.

The V gene is TRBV27, the J gene TRBJ2-7; maybe TRBD2 (6 bases). This CDR3 region has 13 residues. The V gene's germline CDR1 is MNHEY and CDR2 SMNVEV (reference sequence). Trimming took 0 bases from V and 6 from J, leaving 9 bases between them. CDR3: CASSLSGGGEQYF. The CDR3 DNA sequence: TGTGCCAGCAGTTTATCGGGGGGAGGCGAGCAGTACTTC.

In this sample, this clone turned up a few times. The chain is built from TRBV19 and TRBJ1-1; TRBD1 might be the D (6 bases). CDR1 is LNHDA and CDR2 is SQIVND in the germline V gene (reference sequence). V gave up 5 bases and J gave up 13 bases, with 14 bases separating them. This CDR3 spans 11 amino acids. CDR3: CASSLRDKIFF. As DNA, the CDR3 is TGTGCCAGTAGTCTGAGGGACAAAATTTTCTTT.

The J gene is TRBJ2-1, the V gene TRBV4-2; 14 bases map to TRBD2. The CDR3 has 16 amino acids. J lost 9 bases, V lost 2 bases, and 6 bases had no gene match. CDR1 and CDR2 from the germline V gene are LGHNA and YNFKEQ. The CDR3 loop is CASSQTGTSGSGEQFF. CDR3 nucleotide sequence: TGTGCCAGCAGCCAAACGGGGACTAGCGGGAGTGGTGAGCAGTTCTTC.

A note on this clone: At one boundary the junction diverges from the germline segment, which might be a read error. In the same sample, other DNA sequences code for this CDR3. J is TRBJ2-5 and V is TRBV13; tentative D call: TRBD2 (5 bases). The CDR3 has 14 amino acids. Germline V gene lookup returns CDR1 PRHDT and CDR2 FYEKMQ (reference sequence). The CDR3 DNA is TGTGCTAGCAGCTTTGGTTCTAGCAGGGAGACCCAGTACTTC. Translated, it gives CASSFGSSRETQYF.